This T cell receptor (beta chain) was captured in a study of shared clonotypes between healthy human individuals. At the level of the study: Researchers assigned three CD4 naive, three CD4 memory, two CD8 naive and one CD8 memory plate to each donor. Broader study findings: Genetic and exposure-history diversity was limited by the few donors. Naive subsets typically showed greater estimated richness than memory subsets.

Naive CD8 cells comprised CD45RO-negative, CCR7-positively selected cells, excluding terminally differentiated effector memory CD45RA+ cells. The CDR3 is 14 residues long. V shed 2 bases and J 4 bases; nucleotides not matched to a gene: 3. CDR1 is MNHEY and CDR2 is SMNVEV in the germline V gene (reference sequence). This clone was seen just once. No antigen is known for it. Genomic DNA from each subset was divided evenly over several immunoSEQ plates. Sequencing used immunoSEQ multiplex PCR; TCRdb keeps in-frame clones, though not all of them. Among roughly 550,000 clones, just under 97% were seen once, and the ten largest hold about 0.11%.

The rearrangement uses TRBV27 and TRBJ2-5; 8 positions match TRBD1. The material sequenced was naive CD8+ T cells sorted from blood. The sequence came from a woman between 25 and 40 years old in good health. The CDR3 bases are TGTGCCAGCAGTTTACAGGGGGCCGGAGAGACCCAGTACTTC. Translation gives CASSLQGAGETQYF.